A single sample is the source of the 10 T cell receptor beta chains below, sequenced in a study of blood T cells in healthy people across ages. A second PCR, run for about 7 to 11 cycles, used a sample-barcoded 5' primer plus a J-beta primer mix. Each CDR3 protein is one row after TCRdb ran MiXCR on the 5' RACE reads. The sample records about 2 million distinct CDR3 sequences, around 48% being singletons. Sequences were obtained from blood. These receptors were collected from a woman aged 35 to 49 in good health.

This clonotype was picked up a small number of times. The V gene is TRBV6-2 or TRBV6-3, the J gene TRBJ2-7; no clear D. The CDR3 sequence is 12 residues long. V was clipped by 5 bases and J by 5 bases, with 10 bases between them. Per the germline V gene, CDR1 is MNHEY and CDR2 is SVGEGT. The CDR3 bases are TGTGCCAGCAGTGACCCCCTCGACGAGCAGTACTTC. Its protein is CASSDPLDEQYF.

The rearrangement links TRBV9 to TRBJ1-6; D is undetermined. CDR3 length: 16 amino acids. The ends were cut back, 2 bases at V and 0 bases at J, with 9 bases in the middle. Germline V gives CDR1 SGDLS, CDR2 YYNGEE. In nucleotides, the CDR3 is TGTGCCAGCAGCGTGAGTGGGAGCTCCTATAATTCACCCCTCCACTTT. This encodes CASSVSGSSYNSPLHF.

This clonotype was counted only a few times. The gene calls are TRBV7-2 and TRBJ2-5, with D perhaps assigned TRBD1 or TRBD2 (5 bases each). Trimming took 2 bases from V and 7 from J, leaving 11 bases between them. The CDR3 length is 13 residues. In germline, CDR1 is SGHTA, CDR2 FQGNSA. CDR3 amino acids: CASSLTTRGTQYF. Here the CDR3 DNA reads TGTGCCAGCAGCTTAACGACGAGGGGGACCCAGTACTTC.

The genes are TRBV18 and TRBJ1-6, with D perhaps matching TRBD1 (5 bases). The CDR3 covers 15 residues. In germline, CDR1 is KGHSH, CDR2 LQKENI. V lost 2 bases and J 8 bases, leaving 13 bases between the germline ends. The CDR3 reads CASSPFGGDDSPLHF. CDR3 DNA sequence: TGTGCCAGCTCACCATTCGGAGGGGATGATTCACCCCTCCACTTT.

J is TRBJ1-6 and V is TRBV7-9, with 9 bases identical to TRBD1. Unmatched junction bases numbered 7, after V lost 5 bases and J lost 2 bases. This CDR3 contains 17 residues. CDR1 is SEHNR, CDR2 FQNEAQ, per germline (reference sequence). The CDR3 sequence: CASSPKRTGAYNSPLHF. In DNA, the CDR3 is TGTGCCAGCAGCCCCAAAAGGACAGGGGCCTATAATTCACCCCTCCACTTT.

A few counts support this clonotype. V and J are TRBV6-6 and TRBJ2-1, with 9 bases lining up with TRBD1. In germline, CDR1 is MNHNY, CDR2 SVGAGI (reference sequence). After removal of 5 bases from V and 3 bases from J, the junction contained 5 bases not matched to a gene. This CDR3 region has 15 residues. CDR3 DNA: TGTGCCAGCAGTCCGGACAGGGGATTCTACAATGAGCAGTTCTTC. Amino acid sequence: CASSPDRGFYNEQFF.

The gene calls are TRBV27 and TRBJ2-3; D is undetermined. Trimming cost V 3 bases and J 8 bases, with 18 bases left between them. The V gene's germline CDR1 is MNHEY and CDR2 SMNVEV (reference sequence). The CDR3 has 15 amino acids. The CDR3 is CASSFSRPNDGTQYF. The CDR3 DNA reads as TGTGCCAGCAGTTTTTCTAGGCCAAACGACGGTACGCAGTATTTT.

The rearrangement links TRBV27 to TRBJ2-4; no definite D call. The DNA matches TRBJ2-5 better at its end, which makes the J call doubtful. There are 14 residues in the CDR3. CDR1 and CDR2 (germline): MNHEY, SMNVEV (reference sequence). In nucleotides, the CDR3 is TGTGCCAGCAGTTTATCGGCCGTAGTGGAGACCCAGTACTTC. As protein: CASSLSAVVETQYF.

This sequence joins TRBV3-1 and TRBJ1-6; D might be TRBD1 (6 bases). V gave up 2 bases and J gave up 10 bases, with 15 bases separating them. The germline V gene encodes CDR1 LGHDT and CDR2 YNNKEL (reference sequence). The CDR3 totals 15 residues. CDR3 amino acids: CASSQKTGGGSPLHF. CDR3 nucleotides: TGTGCCAGCAGCCAAAAGACAGGCGGCGGGTCACCCCTCCACTTT.

In this sample, this clonotype turned up a few times. The chain is built from TRBV4-3 and TRBJ2-7, with D uncertain. The CDR3 sequence is 15 residues long. CDR1 and CDR2 from the germline V gene are LGHNA and YSLEER. The V end lost 0 bases, the J end lost 0 bases, and 9 bases lay between the germline ends. CDR3: CASSQEKGNSYEQYF. The DNA for the CDR3 is TGCGCCAGCAGCCAAGAGAAGGGAAACTCCTACGAGCAGTACTTC.